This T cell receptor beta chain was sequenced during a study of T cells in Graves' hyperthyroidism and ophthalmopathy. Findings and caveats of the study: The blood repertoire included most of the expanded thyroid clonotypes above 0.001.

The CDR3 runs to 11 residues. With 6 bases removed from V and 3 bases from J, the gap between germline ends came to 9 bases. The germline gives CDR1 SQVTM, CDR2 ANQGSEA. TCR beta CDR3 regions were amplified from RNA transcripts. Researchers ran a first-round RT-PCR on the TCR CDR3 using the HTBI primer set. Each CDR3 protein gets one entry after TCRdb re-called the multiplex PCR reads with MiXCR. Counted here are some 770,000 distinct CDR3 sequences, approximately 16% occurring once; the ten biggest clones make up roughly 8%. This clonotype was observed a few times. Its antigen is as yet unknown. Every diagnosis used clinical symptoms, serum thyroxine and TRAb, thyroid ultrasound and orbital computed tomography.

The TCR sequence derives from a man younger than 35 with Graves' hyperthyroidism. The sample comprised blood. The chain carries TRBV29-1 and TRBJ2-7; D unresolved. The DNA of the CDR3 is TGCAGCGTGCGGAGATACTACGAGCAGTACTTC. This codes for CSVRRYYEQYF.